The 5 T cell receptor beta chains in this list originate from one sample, sequenced in a study of blood T cell repertoires in COVID-19. Profiling relied on immunoSEQ multiplex PCR, and the TCRdb table lists in-frame clones only, not all of them. This table has 190,000 or so clones, around 86% appearing once. Sequenced input: peripheral blood. The receptors were sampled from a man aged 40-50 years with active or convalescent COVID-19.

The chain joins TRBV19 to TRBJ2-1; maybe TRBD2 (6 bases). From germline, CDR1 is LNHDA and CDR2 SQIVND (reference sequence). The CDR3 totals 14 residues. Trimming left V 7 bases short and J 2 bases short, with 12 bases between. CDR3 in amino acids: CASTAGQTYNEQFF. The CDR3 DNA reads as TGTGCCAGTACGGCGGGGCAGACCTACAATGAGCAGTTCTTC. Full variable domain (rest looked up from reference TRBV19 and TRBJ2-1): DGGITQSPKYLFRKEGQNVTLSCEQNLNHDAMYWYRQDPGQGLRLIYYSQIVNDFQKGDIAEGYSVSREKKESFPLTVTSAQKNPTAFYLCASTAGQTYNEQFFGPGTRLTVL.

This chain joins TRBV9 and TRBJ2-1; 8 bases are a match to TRBD2. This CDR3 has 16 amino acids. J was trimmed by 2 bases and V by 3 bases; bases with no gene match: 7. Germline V gives CDR1 SGDLS, CDR2 YYNGEE. DNA of the CDR3: TGTGCCAGCAGCGCGAGAGCGGGGGAGGCCTACAATGAGCAGTTCTTC. This gives the protein CASSARAGEAYNEQFF.

The DNA for the CDR3 is TGTGCCAGCTCCCATCAGGACAGGGACTCACCCCTCCACTTT. Protein: CASSHQDRDSPLHF. The chain uses TRBV18 and TRBJ1-6; TRBD1 agrees at 8 bases. This CDR3 spans 14 amino acids. With V trimmed by 6 bases and J by 10 bases, 8 bases remained unmatched. Germline V CDR1 and CDR2: KGHSH, LQKENI.

The V and J genes are TRBV2 and TRBJ2-1; 7 nucleotides line up with TRBD1. CDR1 and CDR2 (germline): SNHLY, FYNNEI. Trimming took 5 bases from V and 6 from J; bases not matched to a gene: 10. The CDR3 contains 15 residues. CDR3 loop: CASSQGGSAINEQFF. In nucleotides, the CDR3 is TGTGCCAGCAGTCAAGGGGGCTCCGCCATCAATGAGCAGTTCTTC.

The V and J genes are TRBV19 and TRBJ2-1; D might be TRBD2 (5 bases). The CDR3 extends over 13 amino acids. CDR1 and CDR2 (germline): LNHDA, SQIVND (reference sequence). V shed 6 bases and J shed 6 bases, with 12 bases lying between them. The CDR3 DNA follows: TGTGCCAGTAGCGGGAACGTCGGCAATGAGCAGTTCTTC. This codes for CASSGNVGNEQFF.